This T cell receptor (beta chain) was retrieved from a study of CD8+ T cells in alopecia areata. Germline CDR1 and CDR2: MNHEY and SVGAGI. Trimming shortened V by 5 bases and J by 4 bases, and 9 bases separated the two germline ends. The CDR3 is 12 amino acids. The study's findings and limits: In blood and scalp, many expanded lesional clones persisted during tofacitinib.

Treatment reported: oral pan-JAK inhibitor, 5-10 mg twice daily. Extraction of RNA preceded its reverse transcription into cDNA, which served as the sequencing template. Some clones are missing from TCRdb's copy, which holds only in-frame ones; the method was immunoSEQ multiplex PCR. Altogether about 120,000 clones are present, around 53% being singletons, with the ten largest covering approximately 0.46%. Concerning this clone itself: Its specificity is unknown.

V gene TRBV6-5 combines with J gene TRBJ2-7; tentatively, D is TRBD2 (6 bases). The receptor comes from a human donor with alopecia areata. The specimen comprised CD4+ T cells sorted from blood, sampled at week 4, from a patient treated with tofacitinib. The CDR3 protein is CASSPGGYEQYF. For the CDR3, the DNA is TGTGCCAGCAGTCCCGGGGGTTACGAGCAGTACTTC.